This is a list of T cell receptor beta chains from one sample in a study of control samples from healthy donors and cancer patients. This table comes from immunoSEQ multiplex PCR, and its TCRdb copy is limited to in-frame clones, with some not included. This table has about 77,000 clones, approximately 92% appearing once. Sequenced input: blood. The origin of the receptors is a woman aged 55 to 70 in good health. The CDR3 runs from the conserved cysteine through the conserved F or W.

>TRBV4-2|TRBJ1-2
CASSLDSLINYGYTF
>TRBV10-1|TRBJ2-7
CASSAPGAGGRYEQYF
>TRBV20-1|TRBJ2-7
CSVASSYEQYF
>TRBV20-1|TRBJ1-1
CSVRRARKAFF
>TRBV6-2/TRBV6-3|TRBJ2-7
CASSPRPDTYEQYF
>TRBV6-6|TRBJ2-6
CASSGSGANVLTF
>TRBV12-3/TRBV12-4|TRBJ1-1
CASQDRVGTEAFF
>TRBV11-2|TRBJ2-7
CASSPTGGARSYEQYF
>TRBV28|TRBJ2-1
CARSQAGGFYNEQFF
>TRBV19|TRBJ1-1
CASRSGIAEAFF
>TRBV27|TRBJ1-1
CASSKGAGYTEAFF
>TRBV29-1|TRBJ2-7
CSASRDREGEQYF
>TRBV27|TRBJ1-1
CASLNLGVTTEAFF
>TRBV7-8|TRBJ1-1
CASSGTGQKNTEAFF
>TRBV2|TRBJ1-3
CASSPGQEGNTIYF
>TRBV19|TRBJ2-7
CASSIGGQGVYEQYF
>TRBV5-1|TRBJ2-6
CASSSLAGGSGANVLTF
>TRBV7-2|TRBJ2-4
CASSNSGHRDIQYF
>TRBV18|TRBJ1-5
CASSARGTLYSNQPQHF
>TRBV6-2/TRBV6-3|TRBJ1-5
CASSSRIRAQPQHF
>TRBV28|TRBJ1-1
CASSLLNTEAFF
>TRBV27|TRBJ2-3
CASSLTSGRRGTDTQYF
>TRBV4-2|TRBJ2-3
CASSQASGRAFSDTQYF
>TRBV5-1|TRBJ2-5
CASRTLAGGREGETQYF
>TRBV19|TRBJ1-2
CASNSLGYGYTF
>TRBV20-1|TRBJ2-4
CSASKQVGYF
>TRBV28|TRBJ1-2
CASRLYSGNYGYTF
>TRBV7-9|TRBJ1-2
CASSFTTGGADTF
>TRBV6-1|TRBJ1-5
CASSATGTLSGQPQHF
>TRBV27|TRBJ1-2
CASSPRENYGYTF
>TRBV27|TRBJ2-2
CASSLIHTGELFF
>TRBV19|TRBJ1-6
CASSGFLNSPLHF
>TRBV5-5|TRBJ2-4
CASSLPIAKNIQYF
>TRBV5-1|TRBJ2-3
CASSYLGGRSTDTQYF
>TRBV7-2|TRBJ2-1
CASSLARNQNNEQFF
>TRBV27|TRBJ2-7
CASSTPGPHEQYF
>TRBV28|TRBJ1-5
CASREHGNQPQHF
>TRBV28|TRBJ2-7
CASTRTVPYEQYF
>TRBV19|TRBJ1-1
CASSPGQENTEAFF
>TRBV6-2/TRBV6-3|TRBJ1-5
CASSYSRQGGFSNQPQHF
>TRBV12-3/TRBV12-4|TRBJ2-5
CASSFGMASKYF
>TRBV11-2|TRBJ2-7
CASSFGAGGYEQYF
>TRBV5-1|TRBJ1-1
CASSKDRVDQTEAFF
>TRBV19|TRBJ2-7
CAIMGKAYEQYF
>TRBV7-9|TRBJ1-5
CASSLSNQPQHF
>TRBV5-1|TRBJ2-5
CASSPSWKETQYF
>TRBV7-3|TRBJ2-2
CASSPQLGGELFF
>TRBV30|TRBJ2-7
CAWSSGTGAYEQYF